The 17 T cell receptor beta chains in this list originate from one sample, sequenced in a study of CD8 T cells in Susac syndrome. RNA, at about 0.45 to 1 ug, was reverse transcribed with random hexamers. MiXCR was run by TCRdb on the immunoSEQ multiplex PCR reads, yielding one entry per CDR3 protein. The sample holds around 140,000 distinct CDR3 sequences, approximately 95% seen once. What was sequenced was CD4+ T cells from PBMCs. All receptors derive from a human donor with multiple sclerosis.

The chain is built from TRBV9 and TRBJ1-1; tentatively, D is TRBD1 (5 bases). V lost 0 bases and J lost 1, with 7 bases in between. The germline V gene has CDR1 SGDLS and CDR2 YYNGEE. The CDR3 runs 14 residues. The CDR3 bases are TGTGCCAGCAGCGTAGTAACAGGGAACACTGAAGCTTTCTTT. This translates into CASSVVTGNTEAFF.

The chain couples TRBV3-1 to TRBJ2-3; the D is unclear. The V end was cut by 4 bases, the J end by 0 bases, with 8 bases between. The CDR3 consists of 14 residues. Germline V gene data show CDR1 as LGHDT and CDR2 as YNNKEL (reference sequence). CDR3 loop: CASSRAGSTDTQYF. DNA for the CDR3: TGTGCCAGCAGCCGGGCCGGAAGCACAGATACGCAGTATTTT.

In nucleotides, the CDR3 is TGTGCCACAGAAGCACCACCGGGACTAGCGGGTGGCACAGATACGCAGTATTTT. The encoded protein is CATEAPPGLAGGTDTQYF. The chain uses TRBV15 and TRBJ2-3, with 12 bases aligning to TRBD2. The germline CDR1 and CDR2 sequences are LNHNV and YYDKDF (reference sequence). V shed 9 bases and J 1 base; nucleotides not matched to a gene: 14. CDR3 length: 18 residues.

The CDR3 sequence: CSVGGEAGTGFNEQFF. As DNA, the CDR3 is TGCAGCGTTGGGGGGGAGGCTGGGACAGGGTTCAATGAGCAGTTCTTC. The chain is built from TRBV29-1 and TRBJ2-1; 9 positions agree with TRBD1. CDR3 size: 16 residues. J gave up 6 bases and V 4 bases, and 13 bases lay outside the gene matches. The germline gives CDR1 SQVTM, CDR2 ANQGSEA.

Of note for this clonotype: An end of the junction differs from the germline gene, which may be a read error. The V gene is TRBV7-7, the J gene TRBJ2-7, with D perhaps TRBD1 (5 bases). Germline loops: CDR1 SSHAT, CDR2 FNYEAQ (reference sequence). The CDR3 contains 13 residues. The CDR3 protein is CASSLDPQGEQYF. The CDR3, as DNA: TGTGCTAGCAGCCTGGACCCCCAGGGAGAGCAGTACTTC.

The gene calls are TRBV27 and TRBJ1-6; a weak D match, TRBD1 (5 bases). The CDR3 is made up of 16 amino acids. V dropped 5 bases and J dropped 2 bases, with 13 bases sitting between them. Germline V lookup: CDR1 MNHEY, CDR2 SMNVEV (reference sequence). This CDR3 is CASSPIAGTYNSPLHF. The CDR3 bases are TGTGCCAGCAGTCCTATCGCAGGGACCTATAATTCACCCCTCCACTTT.

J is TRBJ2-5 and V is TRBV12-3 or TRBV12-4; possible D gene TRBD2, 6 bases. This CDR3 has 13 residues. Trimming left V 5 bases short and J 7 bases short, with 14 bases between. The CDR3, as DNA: TGTGCCAGCAGTGGATTGGGGGGACGGACCCAGTACTTC. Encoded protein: CASSGLGGRTQYF.

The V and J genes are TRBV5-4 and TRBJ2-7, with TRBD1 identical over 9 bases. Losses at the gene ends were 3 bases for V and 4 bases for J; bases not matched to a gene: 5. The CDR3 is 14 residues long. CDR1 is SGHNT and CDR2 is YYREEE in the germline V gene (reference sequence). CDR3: CASSSGQGRYEQYF. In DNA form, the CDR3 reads TGTGCCAGCAGCTCCGGACAGGGGAGGTACGAGCAGTACTTC.

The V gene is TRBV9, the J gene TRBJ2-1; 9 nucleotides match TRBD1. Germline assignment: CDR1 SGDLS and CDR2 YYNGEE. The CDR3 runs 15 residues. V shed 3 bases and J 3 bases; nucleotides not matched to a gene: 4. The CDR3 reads CASSARDRDYNEQFF. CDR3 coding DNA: TGTGCCAGCAGCGCCCGGGACAGGGACTACAATGAGCAGTTCTTC.

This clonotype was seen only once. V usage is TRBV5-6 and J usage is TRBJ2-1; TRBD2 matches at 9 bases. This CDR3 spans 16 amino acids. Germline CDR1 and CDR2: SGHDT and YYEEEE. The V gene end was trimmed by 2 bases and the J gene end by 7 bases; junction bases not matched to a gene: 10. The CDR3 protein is CASSLGLAGAGNEQFF. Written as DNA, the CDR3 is TGTGCCAGCAGCTTAGGGTTAGCGGGGGCCGGGAATGAGCAGTTCTTC.

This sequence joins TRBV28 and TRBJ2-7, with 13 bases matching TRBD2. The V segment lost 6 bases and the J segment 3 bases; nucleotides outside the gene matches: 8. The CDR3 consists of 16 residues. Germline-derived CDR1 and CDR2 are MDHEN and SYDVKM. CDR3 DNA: TGTGCCAGCAGGGCGCCGGGGACTAGCGGGAACTACGAGCAGTACTTC. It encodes CASRAPGTSGNYEQYF.

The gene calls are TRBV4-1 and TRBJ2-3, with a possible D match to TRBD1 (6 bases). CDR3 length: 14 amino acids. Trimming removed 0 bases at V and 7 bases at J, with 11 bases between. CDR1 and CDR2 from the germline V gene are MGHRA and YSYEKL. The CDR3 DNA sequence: TGCGCCAGCAGCCAAGACAGGGGAAGGAATACGCAGTATTTT. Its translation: CASSQDRGRNTQYF.

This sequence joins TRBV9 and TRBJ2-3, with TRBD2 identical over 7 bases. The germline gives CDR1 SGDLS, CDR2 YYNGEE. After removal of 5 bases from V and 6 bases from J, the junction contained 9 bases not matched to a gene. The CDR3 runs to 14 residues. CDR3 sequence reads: CASRPSGAGDTQYF. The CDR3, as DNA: TGTGCCAGCAGGCCTAGCGGTGCAGGTGATACGCAGTATTTT.

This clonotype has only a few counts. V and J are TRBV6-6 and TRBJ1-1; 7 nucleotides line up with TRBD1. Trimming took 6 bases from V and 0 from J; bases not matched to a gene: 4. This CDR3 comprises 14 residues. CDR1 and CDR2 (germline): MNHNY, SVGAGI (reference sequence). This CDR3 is CASSSGQLNTEAFF. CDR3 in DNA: TGTGCCAGCAGCTCGGGACAGCTGAACACTGAAGCTTTCTTT.

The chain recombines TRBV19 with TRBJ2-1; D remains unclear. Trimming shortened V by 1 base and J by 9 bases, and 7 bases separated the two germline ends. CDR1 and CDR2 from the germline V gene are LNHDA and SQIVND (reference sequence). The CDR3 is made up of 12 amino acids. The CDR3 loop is CASSIVPGEQFF. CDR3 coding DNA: TGTGCCAGTAGTATAGTCCCTGGTGAGCAGTTCTTC.

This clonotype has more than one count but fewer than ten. The CDR3 DNA sequence: TGCAGCGTTGTCTGGCTAGCGGGAGGGAGAAGGGACGAGCAGTACTTC. It encodes CSVVWLAGGRRDEQYF. The J gene is TRBJ2-7, the V gene TRBV29-1; 12 positions match TRBD2. The CDR3 is made up of 16 amino acids. The V segment lost 4 bases and the J segment 5 bases; nucleotides outside the gene matches: 12. Per germline, CDR1 SQVTM and CDR2 ANQGSEA.

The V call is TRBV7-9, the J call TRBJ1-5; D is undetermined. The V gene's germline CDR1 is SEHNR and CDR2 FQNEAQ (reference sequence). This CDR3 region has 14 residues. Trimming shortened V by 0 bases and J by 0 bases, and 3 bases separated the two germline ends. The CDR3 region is CASSLAASNQPQHF. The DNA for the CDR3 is TGTGCCAGCAGCTTAGCCGCTAGCAATCAGCCCCAGCATTTT.